A single sample is the source of the 19 T cell receptor beta chains below, sequenced in a study of T cell repertoires in cytomegalovirus infection. These receptors lack a known antigen. MiXCR, applied by TCRdb to the reads, yields one record per CDR3 protein. The data show 700,000 to 900,000 distinct CDR3 sequences, just under 30% seen once. The material sequenced was cultured CD8+ T cells from PBMCs, taken from culture after CMV antigen stimulation. Receptors were obtained from a human donor in good health (CMV status not recorded). Some clones in this sample may be carry-over from other donors' samples.

The V gene is TRBV27, the J gene TRBJ2-7; D remains unclear. With 5 bases removed from V and 5 bases from J, the gap between germline ends came to 19 bases. The CDR3 is 15 amino acids. The germline V gene encodes CDR1 MNHEY and CDR2 SMNVEV (reference sequence). For the CDR3, the DNA is TGTGCCAGCAGTCTCCTCCGGACCATCCCGGACGAGCAGTACTTC. Translated: CASSLLRTIPDEQYF.

The sample holds a few counts of this clonotype. The CDR3 loop is CASLGGNYGYTF. For the CDR3, the DNA is TGTGCCAGTTTGGGGGGAAACTATGGCTACACCTTC. The gene calls are TRBV19 and TRBJ1-2, with D maybe TRBD1 (5 bases). The CDR3 runs 12 residues. Between the trimmed V and J ends, which lost 8 bases and 2 bases, there was a span of 9 bases. Germline-derived CDR1 and CDR2 are LNHDA and SQIVND (reference sequence).

This clonotype came up a few times. V gene TRBV15 combines with J gene TRBJ1-1; D is uncertain. This CDR3 is built from 17 residues. V gave up 3 bases and J gave up 5 bases, with 22 bases separating them. Germline CDR1 reads LNHNV; CDR2 reads YYDKDF (reference sequence). CDR3 residues: CATSSLYMRRHATEAFF. CDR3 DNA: TGTGCCACCAGCAGTTTATACATGAGACGCCACGCGACTGAAGCTTTCTTT.

Only a few counts were recorded for this clonotype. This chain uses TRBV7-3 with TRBJ2-1, with TRBD2 matching 16 bases. V gave up 2 bases and J gave up 4 bases; unmatched junction bases: 11. The CDR3 sequence is 20 residues long. Germline CDR1 is SGHTA and CDR2 is FQGTGA. The CDR3 nucleotides read TGTGCCAGCAGCTTATGGGGACTAGCGGGGGGGCAAATCCAATACAATGAGCAGTTCTTC. Translating it yields CASSLWGLAGGQIQYNEQFF.

The CDR3 DNA is TGTGCCAGTAGTATGGGCCCTTATAATTCACCCCTCCACTTT. This sequence encodes CASSMGPYNSPLHF. The rearrangement joins TRBV19 to TRBJ1-6; no definite D call. CDR1 LNHDA and CDR2 SQIVND come from the germline V gene (reference sequence). V gave up 3 bases and J gave up 4 bases, with 7 bases separating them. This CDR3 region has 14 residues. Combining the CDR3 with reference TRBV19 and TRBJ1-6 gives the whole variable domain DGGITQSPKYLFRKEGQNVTLSCEQNLNHDAMYWYRQDPGQGLRLIYYSQIVNDFQKGDIAEGYSVSREKKESFPLTVTSAQKNPTAFYLCASSMGPYNSPLHFGNGTRLTVT.

In the case of this clonotype: The CDR3 does not end in the conserved phenylalanine or tryptophan, so this is likely a read error. The rearrangement links TRBV27 to TRBJ1-6; TRBD1 aligns across 7 bases. Germline V CDR1 and CDR2: MNHEY, SMNVEV (reference sequence). The CDR3 totals 14 residues. CDR3: CVSTTGVWNSPLHL. The CDR3 region has the DNA TGTGTCAGCACTACAGGGGTGTGGAATTCACCCCTCCACTTG.

The V and J genes are TRBV7-4 and TRBJ2-7; D might be TRBD2 (7 bases). V lost 1 base to trimming and J lost 0 bases, with 13 bases between them. In germline, CDR1 is SGHVT, CDR2 SQSDAQ. This CDR3 spans 16 amino acids. The CDR3 spells CASSLGVGGPSYEQYF. CDR3 coding DNA: TGTGCCAGCAGCTTAGGAGTCGGGGGGCCCTCCTACGAGCAGTACTTC.

Only a few counts were recorded for this clonotype. The chain carries TRBV6-1 and TRBJ1-2, with D uncertain. CDR1 is MNHNS and CDR2 is SASEGT in the germline V gene. There are 14 residues in the CDR3. The V end lost 2 bases, the J end lost 5 bases, and 12 bases lay between the germline ends. The CDR3 sequence: CASSERFGSYGYTF. CDR3 nucleotides: TGTGCCAGCAGTGAAAGGTTTGGATCGTATGGCTACACCTTC.

The chain couples TRBV3-1 to TRBJ1-1; a possible D gene is TRBD1 (6 bases). V was cut by 4 bases and J by 7 bases, with 13 bases left in between. The CDR3 contains 13 residues. Germline CDR1 LGHDT, CDR2 YNNKEL (reference sequence). CDR3 residues: CASSRWGHDEAFF. CDR3 sequence (DNA): TGTGCCAGCAGCCGTTGGGGGCATGATGAAGCTTTCTTT.

This sequence joins TRBV12-3 or TRBV12-4 and TRBJ2-5; 7 bases match TRBD2. This CDR3 comprises 15 residues. Trimming removed 6 bases from V and 3 bases from J; junction bases left unmatched: 10. The CDR3 region is CASSFNPGLKETQYF. DNA of the CDR3: TGTGCCAGCAGCTTTAACCCGGGACTAAAAGAGACCCAGTACTTC.

This clonotype was seen a handful of times. The chain carries TRBV19 and TRBJ2-1; TRBD2 agrees at 7 bases. Trimming at V came to 6 bases and at J to 0 bases, leaving 5 bases not matched to a gene. CDR1 LNHDA and CDR2 SQIVND come from the germline V gene (reference sequence). The CDR3 loop spans 15 amino acids. The CDR3 is CASSPAGRSYNEQFF. CDR3 DNA sequence: TGTGCCAGTAGCCCAGCGGGGCGCTCCTACAATGAGCAGTTCTTC.

This clonotype has more than one count but fewer than ten. The chain uses TRBV4-1 and TRBJ1-6; no clear D. Germline V CDR1 and CDR2: MGHRA, YSYEKL. The CDR3 loop spans 17 amino acids. V gave up 3 bases and J gave up 0 bases, with 12 bases separating them. The DNA of the CDR3 is TGCGCCAGCAGCCAGAGCCCCCCGAGCTCCTATAATTCACCCCTCCACTTT. Its translation: CASSQSPPSSYNSPLHF.

This clonotype was counted many times. V and J are TRBV12-3 or TRBV12-4 and TRBJ1-1; 12 bases are shared with TRBD1. J was trimmed by 5 bases and V by 6 bases; bases with no gene match: 7. There are 15 residues in the CDR3. The CDR3 coding sequence is TGTGCCAGCAGCCCGGGACAGGGGGCGCGTACTGAAGCTTTCTTT. Amino acids: CASSPGQGARTEAFF.

The chain joins TRBV6-1 to TRBJ2-1; weak D call: TRBD2 (5 bases). Trimming pared 1 base from V and 0 bases from J, leaving 10 bases between. Germline V gene data show CDR1 as MNHNS and CDR2 as SASEGT. The CDR3 has 16 residues. CDR3 region: CASSEEEASSYNEQFF. In nucleotides, the CDR3 is TGTGCCAGCAGTGAAGAGGAGGCGAGCTCCTACAATGAGCAGTTCTTC.

V and J are TRBV12-3 or TRBV12-4 and TRBJ2-3; 9 bases map to TRBD2. CDR3 length: 17 amino acids. The ends lost 6 bases at V and 2 bases at J; junction bases unmatched: 12. The CDR3 DNA reads TGTGCCAGCAGCCGTTCGCTAGCGGGGACCTACACAGATACGCAGTATTTT. Protein sequence: CASSRSLAGTYTDTQYF.

This clonotype was seen only a few times. This chain links TRBV11-2 with TRBJ2-7; D call uncertain. Trimming pared 4 bases from V and 3 bases from J, leaving 10 bases between. The CDR3 consists of 13 residues. Germline V CDR1 and CDR2: SGHAT, FQNNGV. The CDR3 here is CASSSNRDYEQYV. CDR3 in DNA: TGTGCCAGCAGCTCGAACAGAGACTACGAGCAGTACGTC.

This rearrangement joins TRBV27 to TRBJ2-1; D might be TRBD1 or TRBD2, each matching 5 bases. The CDR3 runs 16 residues. CDR1 and CDR2 from the germline V gene are MNHEY and SMNVEV (reference sequence). V was cut by 2 bases and J by 4 bases, with 15 bases left in between. This chain's CDR3 is CASSLELRGVYNEQFF. The CDR3 coding sequence is TGTGCCAGCAGTTTAGAGTTGAGGGGAGTTTACAATGAGCAGTTCTTC.

The table lists this clonotype with a few counts. J is TRBJ1-4 and V is TRBV7-2; D call uncertain. V gave up 3 bases and J gave up 7 bases, with 12 bases separating them. The CDR3 has 14 amino acids. In germline, CDR1 is SGHTA, CDR2 FQGNSA. In nucleotides, the CDR3 is TGTGCCAGCAGCTTGAAATTGGCTGCTGAAAAACTGTTTTTT. Its protein is CASSLKLAAEKLFF.

This clonotype was counted a few times. The chain recombines TRBV5-4 with TRBJ1-1; D gene ambiguous. CDR3 length equals 13 residues. Trimming cost V 2 bases and J 3 bases, with 8 bases left between them. In germline, CDR1 is SGHNT, CDR2 YYREEE (reference sequence). As DNA, the CDR3 is TGTGCCAGCAGCTTCTGGGGAGACACTGAAGCTTTCTTT. Protein sequence: CASSFWGDTEAFF.